This TCR beta chain was identified during a study of Graves' ophthalmopathy and Graves' hyperthyroidism. The sequenced template was RNA, covering the TCR beta CDR3 region. First-round RT-PCR employed HTBI primers, with a second-round multiplex PCR after it. TCRdb analysed the multiplex PCR reads with MiXCR anew, one entry per CDR3 protein. The sample yields around 1,200,000 distinct CDR3 sequences, 36% seen once. The germline CDR1 and CDR2 sequences are SGHTA and FQGNSA. The CDR3 has 15 residues. The V and J ends lost 3 bases and 8 bases, in that order; junction bases with no gene match: 12. Sequences were obtained from peripheral blood or thyroid tissue (not recorded which). This chain links TRBV7-2 with TRBJ2-7, with 8 bases aligning to TRBD1. This receptor was taken from an adult man with Graves' hyperthyroidism. In DNA form, the CDR3 reads TGTGCCAGCAGCTTGAGACAGGGGAGTCAGCCCCAGCAGTACTTC. It encodes CASSLRQGSQPQQYF.